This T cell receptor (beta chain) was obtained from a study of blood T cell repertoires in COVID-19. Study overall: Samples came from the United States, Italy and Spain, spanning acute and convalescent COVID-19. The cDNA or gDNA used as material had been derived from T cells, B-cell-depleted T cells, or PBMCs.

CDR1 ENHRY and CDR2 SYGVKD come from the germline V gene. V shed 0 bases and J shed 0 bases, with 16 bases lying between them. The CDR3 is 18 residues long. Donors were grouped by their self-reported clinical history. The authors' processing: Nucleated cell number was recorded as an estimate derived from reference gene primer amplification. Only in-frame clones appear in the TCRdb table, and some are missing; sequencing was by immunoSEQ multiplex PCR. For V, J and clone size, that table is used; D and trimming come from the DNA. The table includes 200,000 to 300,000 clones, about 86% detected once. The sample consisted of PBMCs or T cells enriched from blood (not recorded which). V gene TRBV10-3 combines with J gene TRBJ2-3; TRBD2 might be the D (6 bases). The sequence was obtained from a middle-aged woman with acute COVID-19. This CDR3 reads CAISESLLFGLSTDTQYF. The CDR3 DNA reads TGTGCCATCAGTGAGTCATTGTTATTTGGACTAAGCACAGATACGCAGTATTTT.